The 17 T cell receptor beta chains below were found in one sample sequenced in a study of human T cells and chemical hapten exposure. Sample time point: pre-sensitization, week 0. The treatment was: therapeutic diphenylcyclopropenone sensitization with weekly scalp DPC. TCRdb recomputed calls from the RACE reads with MiXCR, one row per CDR3 protein. The table includes 190,000 or so distinct CDR3 sequences, 25% to 35% detected once. The sequencing here drew on whole blood, taken in connection with sensitization to the hapten diphenylcyclopropenone (DPC). The receptors stem from a woman in her twenties or thirties with alopecia areata. Some clones in this sample may be carry-over from other donors' samples.

This chain joins TRBV6-1 and TRBJ1-2; no definite D call. CDR3 size: 12 residues. Germline CDR1 MNHNS, CDR2 SASEGT. Trimming removed 2 bases from V and 4 bases from J, with 5 bases in between. CDR3 bases: TGTGCCAGCAGTGAAAGGGCCTATGGCTACACCTTC. It translates to CASSERAYGYTF.

The rearrangement links TRBV4-3 to TRBJ2-2; D possibly corresponds to TRBD1 (6 bases). Trimming pared 0 bases from V and 7 bases from J, leaving 12 bases between. This CDR3 is built from 15 residues. CDR1 and CDR2 (germline): LGHNA, YSLEER. CDR3 in amino acids: CASSQELGAGGELFF. CDR3 nucleotides: TGCGCCAGCAGCCAAGAGTTGGGGGCTGGCGGGGAGCTGTTTTTT.

This clonotype came up a few times. This chain links TRBV9 with TRBJ2-3; 14 bases match TRBD2. Germline V gene data show CDR1 as SGDLS and CDR2 as YYNGEE. J gave up 4 bases and V 4 bases, and 11 bases lay outside the gene matches. The CDR3 has 18 residues. CDR3 in amino acids: CASSQRLAGGMPPDTQYF. The CDR3 nucleotides are TGTGCCAGCAGCCAACGACTAGCGGGGGGGATGCCCCCAGATACGCAGTATTTT.

This clonotype was picked up a small number of times. J is TRBJ1-2 and V is TRBV28; the D gene is possibly TRBD1 (5 bases). Trimming took off 5 bases at V and 5 bases at J, with 15 bases between the two ends. The length of the CDR3 is 14 residues. Germline-derived CDR1 and CDR2 are MDHEN and SYDVKM. This CDR3 reads CASSNTGAPYGYTF. Written as DNA, the CDR3 is TGTGCCAGCAGTAATACAGGAGCTCCTTATGGCTACACCTTC.

As DNA, the CDR3 is TGTGCCAGCAGCCTCCGGTCAGGGAGTAGCACAGATACGCAGTATTTT. The encoded protein is CASSLRSGSSTDTQYF. J is TRBJ2-3 and V is TRBV13; D may be TRBD1 or TRBD2 (5 bases each). The CDR3 sequence is 16 residues long. Trimming pared 5 bases from V and 0 bases from J, leaving 15 bases between. Germline V gives CDR1 PRHDT, CDR2 FYEKMQ (reference sequence).

The V gene is TRBV6-6, the J gene TRBJ2-7; a weak D match, TRBD1 (6 bases). The CDR3 contains 16 residues. Trimming pared 0 bases from V and 0 bases from J, leaving 12 bases between. The germline V gene has CDR1 MNHNY and CDR2 SVGAGI (reference sequence). For the CDR3, the DNA is TGTGCCAGCAGTTACTCGGTGGGGGCAAACTCCTACGAGCAGTACTTC. Residues: CASSYSVGANSYEQYF.

This clonotype was counted a few times. V gene TRBV4-1 combines with J gene TRBJ2-3, with D perhaps TRBD2 (5 bases). This CDR3 is built from 17 residues. Germline V gives CDR1 MGHRA, CDR2 YSYEKL. V was clipped by 0 bases and J by 2 bases, with 15 bases between them. CDR3 loop: CASSQDPSGPITDTQYF. In DNA, the CDR3 is TGCGCCAGCAGCCAAGACCCCAGCGGCCCAATCACAGATACGCAGTATTTT.

The sample holds many counts of this clonotype. V and J are TRBV29-1 and TRBJ1-2, with D possibly being TRBD1 (6 bases). Germline loops: CDR1 SQVTM, CDR2 ANQGSEA. The CDR3 has 14 residues. V lost 4 bases and J lost 5, with 17 bases in between. The CDR3: CSVAGPAGAYGYTF. CDR3 DNA: TGCAGCGTTGCCGGGCCGGCAGGGGCTTATGGCTACACCTTC.

This chain joins TRBV7-2 and TRBJ1-6; D call uncertain. The V and J ends lost 1 base and 8 bases respectively, with 6 bases between them. Looked up from germline, CDR1 is SGHTA and CDR2 is FQGNSA. This CDR3 region has 13 residues. The CDR3 reads CASSLDKDSPLHF. DNA for the CDR3: TGTGCCAGCAGCTTAGACAAGGATTCACCCCTCCACTTT.

On this clonotype: An end of the junction does not agree with germline; a read error may underlie this. The J gene is TRBJ1-1, the V gene TRBV5-1; weak D call: TRBD1 (5 bases). Germline V gene lookup returns CDR1 SGHRS and CDR2 YFSETQ. The CDR3 has 14 residues. The CDR3 is CVSSLEGQNTEAFF. The CDR3 DNA reads TGCGTCAGCAGCTTGGAAGGACAGAACACTGAAGCTTTCTTT.

This clonotype has at least ten counts. The chain employs TRBV5-6 and TRBJ1-2; no clear D. Germline CDR1 and CDR2: SGHDT and YYEEEE. This CDR3 spans 12 amino acids. Trimming removed 2 bases at V and 0 bases at J, with 2 bases between. The CDR3 is CASSLANYGYTF. The CDR3 region has the DNA TGTGCCAGCAGCTTAGCTAACTATGGCTACACCTTC.

This clonotype was seen a handful of times. The J gene is TRBJ2-7, the V gene TRBV7-2, with 14 bases matching TRBD2. This CDR3 is built from 17 residues. V dropped 3 bases and J dropped 1; count of bases not matched to a gene: 5. Germline V gene lookup returns CDR1 SGHTA and CDR2 FQGNSA. In DNA form, the CDR3 reads TGTGCCAGCAGCTTCGCCGGGACTAGCGGGAGTTCCTACGAGCAGTACTTC. This encodes CASSFAGTSGSSYEQYF.

This sequence joins TRBV28 and TRBJ1-2; weak D call: TRBD1 (5 bases). Trimming removed 4 bases at V and 4 bases at J, with 13 bases between. Per germline, CDR1 MDHEN and CDR2 SYDVKM. This CDR3 region has 14 residues. The DNA of the CDR3 is TGTGCCAGCAGTTCCGTGGGGCAGACCTATGGCTACACCTTC. Encoded protein: CASSSVGQTYGYTF.

This clonotype has a handful of counts. This chain connects TRBV10-3 to TRBJ2-5; no firm D call. The germline V and J ends were trimmed by 4 bases and 3 bases, with 12 bases remaining between them. Germline CDR1 ENHRY, CDR2 SYGVKD. The CDR3 runs 14 residues. The CDR3 is CAISARLGEETQYF. The DNA of the CDR3 is TGTGCCATCAGTGCCAGACTTGGGGAAGAGACCCAGTACTTC.

In its sample, this clonotype was seen a few times. The chain is built from TRBV28 and TRBJ1-5; 10 bases agree with TRBD1. Germline CDR1 and CDR2: MDHEN and SYDVKM. The CDR3 sequence is 15 residues long. J was trimmed by 6 bases and V by 3 bases; bases with no gene match: 5. CDR3 sequence: CASSLRTGGSQPQHF. The CDR3 nucleotides read TGTGCCAGCAGTTTGCGGACAGGGGGGAGTCAGCCCCAGCATTTT.

V is TRBV5-1 and J is TRBJ2-3; 9 bases are a match to TRBD2. The V and J ends lost 0 bases and 1 base, in that order; junction bases with no gene match: 3. CDR3 length: 16 amino acids. Germline-derived CDR1 and CDR2 are SGHRS and YFSETQ. CDR3 in amino acids: CASSLASSGGTDTQYF. CDR3 sequence (DNA): TGCGCCAGCAGCTTGGCCTCTAGCGGGGGCACAGATACGCAGTATTTT.

V is TRBV5-1 and J is TRBJ2-1; no clear D gene. The ends were cut back, 0 bases at V and 8 bases at J, with 12 bases in the middle. This CDR3 has 14 residues. CDR1 and CDR2 from the germline V gene are SGHRS and YFSETQ. The CDR3 reads CASSLEGGQDEQFF. CDR3 bases: TGCGCCAGCAGCTTGGAGGGCGGCCAGGATGAGCAGTTCTTC.